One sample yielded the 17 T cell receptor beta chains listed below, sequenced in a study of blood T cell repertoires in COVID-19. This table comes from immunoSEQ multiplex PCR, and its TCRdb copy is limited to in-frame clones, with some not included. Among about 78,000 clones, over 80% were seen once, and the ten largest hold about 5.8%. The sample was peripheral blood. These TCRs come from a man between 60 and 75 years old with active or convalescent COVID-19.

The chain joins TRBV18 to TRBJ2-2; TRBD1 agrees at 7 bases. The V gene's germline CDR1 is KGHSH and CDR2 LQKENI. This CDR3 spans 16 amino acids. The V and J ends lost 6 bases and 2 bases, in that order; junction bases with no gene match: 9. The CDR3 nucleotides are TGTGCCAGCTCCGACCTAGGGACAGTTAACACCGGGGAGCTGTTTTTT. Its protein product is CASSDLGTVNTGELFF.

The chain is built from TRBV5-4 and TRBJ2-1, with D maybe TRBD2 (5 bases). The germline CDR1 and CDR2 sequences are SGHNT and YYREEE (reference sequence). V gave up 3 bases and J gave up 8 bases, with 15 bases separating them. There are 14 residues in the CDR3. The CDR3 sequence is CASSSPLDSHEQFF. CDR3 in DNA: TGTGCCAGCAGCTCTCCTCTGGACTCCCATGAGCAGTTCTTC.

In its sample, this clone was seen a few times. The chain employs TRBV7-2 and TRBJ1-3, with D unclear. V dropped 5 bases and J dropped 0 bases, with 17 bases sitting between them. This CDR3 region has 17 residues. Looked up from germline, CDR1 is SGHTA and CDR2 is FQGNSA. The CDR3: CASSADGEHSSGNTIYF. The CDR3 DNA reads TGTGCCAGCAGCGCGGACGGGGAGCACTCCTCTGGAAACACCATATATTTT.

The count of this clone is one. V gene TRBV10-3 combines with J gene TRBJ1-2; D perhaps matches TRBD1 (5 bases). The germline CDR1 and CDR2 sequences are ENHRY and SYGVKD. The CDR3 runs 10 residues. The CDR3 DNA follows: TGTGCTACAGGACAATCGGGCTACACCTTC. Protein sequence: CATGQSGYTF.

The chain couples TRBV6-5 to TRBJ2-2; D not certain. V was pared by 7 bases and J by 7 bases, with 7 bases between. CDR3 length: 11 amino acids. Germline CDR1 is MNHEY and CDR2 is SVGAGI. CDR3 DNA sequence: TGTGCCAGCATTAATTTCGGGGAGCTGTTTTTT. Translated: CASINFGELFF.

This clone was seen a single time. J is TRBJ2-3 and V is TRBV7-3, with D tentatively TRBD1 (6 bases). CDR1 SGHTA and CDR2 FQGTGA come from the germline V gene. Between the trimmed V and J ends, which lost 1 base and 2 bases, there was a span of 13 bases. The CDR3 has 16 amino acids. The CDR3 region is CASSLRGPGDTDTQYF. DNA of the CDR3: TGTGCCAGCAGCTTAAGGGGGCCAGGGGACACAGATACGCAGTATTTT.

CDR3 region: CASSMKGTRSYEQYF. The CDR3 DNA sequence: TGTGCCAGTAGTATGAAGGGGACAAGGTCCTACGAGCAGTACTTC. This chain links TRBV19 with TRBJ2-7, with TRBD1 as a possible D gene (6 bases). V lost 3 bases to trimming and J lost 1 base, with 13 bases between them. The CDR3 is 15 amino acids. From germline, CDR1 is LNHDA and CDR2 SQIVND (reference sequence).

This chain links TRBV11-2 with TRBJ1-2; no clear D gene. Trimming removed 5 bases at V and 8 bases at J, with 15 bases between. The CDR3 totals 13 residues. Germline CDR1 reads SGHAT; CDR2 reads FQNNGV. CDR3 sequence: CASSPSRERGYTF. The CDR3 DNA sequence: TGTGCCAGCAGCCCATCGCGGGAGAGGGGCTACACCTTC.

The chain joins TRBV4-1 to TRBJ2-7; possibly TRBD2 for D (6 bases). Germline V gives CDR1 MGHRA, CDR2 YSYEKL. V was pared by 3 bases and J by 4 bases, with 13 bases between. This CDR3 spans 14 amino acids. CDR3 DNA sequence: TGCGCCAGCAGCCAGCGGGACCAGGGATACGAGCAGTACTTC. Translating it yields CASSQRDQGYEQYF.

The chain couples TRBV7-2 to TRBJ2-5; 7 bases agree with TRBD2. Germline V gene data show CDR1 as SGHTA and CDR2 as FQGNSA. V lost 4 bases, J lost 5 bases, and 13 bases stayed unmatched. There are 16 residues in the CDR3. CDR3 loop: CASSSRRLAVGETQYF. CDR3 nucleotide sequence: TGTGCCAGCAGCTCCCGGAGACTAGCAGTAGGCGAGACCCAGTACTTC.

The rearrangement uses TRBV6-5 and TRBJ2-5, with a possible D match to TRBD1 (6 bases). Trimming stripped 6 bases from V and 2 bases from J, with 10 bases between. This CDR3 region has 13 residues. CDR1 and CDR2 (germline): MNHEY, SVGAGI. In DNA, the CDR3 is TGTGCCAGCAGGGTACAGGGACAAGAGACCCAGTACTTC. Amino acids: CASRVQGQETQYF.

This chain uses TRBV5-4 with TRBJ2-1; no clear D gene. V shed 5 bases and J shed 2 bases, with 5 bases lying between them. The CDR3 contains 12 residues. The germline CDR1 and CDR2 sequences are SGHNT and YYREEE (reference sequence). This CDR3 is CASSPTYNEQFF. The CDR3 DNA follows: TGTGCCAGCAGTCCAACCTACAATGAGCAGTTCTTC.

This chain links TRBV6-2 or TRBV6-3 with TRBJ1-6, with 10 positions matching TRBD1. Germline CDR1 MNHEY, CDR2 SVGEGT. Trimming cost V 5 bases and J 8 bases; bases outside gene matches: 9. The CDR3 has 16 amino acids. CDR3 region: CASSMNSGTGDSPLHF. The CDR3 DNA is TGTGCCAGCAGTATGAACTCCGGGACAGGGGATTCACCCCTCCACTTT.

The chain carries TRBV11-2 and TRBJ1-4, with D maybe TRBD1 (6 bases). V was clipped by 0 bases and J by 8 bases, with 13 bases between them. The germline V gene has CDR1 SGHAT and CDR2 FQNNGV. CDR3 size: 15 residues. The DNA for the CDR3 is TGTGCCAGCAGCTTAGAGCTGGGGGCTAGAGAAAAACTGTTTTTT. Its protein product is CASSLELGAREKLFF.

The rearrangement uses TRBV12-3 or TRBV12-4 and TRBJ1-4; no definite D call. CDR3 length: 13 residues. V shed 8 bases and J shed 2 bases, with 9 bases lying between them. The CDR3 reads CASGTFTNEKLFF. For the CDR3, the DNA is TGTGCCAGCGGTACTTTTACTAATGAAAAACTGTTTTTT.

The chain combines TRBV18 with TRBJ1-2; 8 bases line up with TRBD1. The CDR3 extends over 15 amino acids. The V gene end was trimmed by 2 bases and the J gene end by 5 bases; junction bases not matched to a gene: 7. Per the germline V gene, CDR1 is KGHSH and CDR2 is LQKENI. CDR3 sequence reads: CASSPLQGDTYGYTF. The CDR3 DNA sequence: TGTGCCAGCTCACCATTACAGGGGGATACTTATGGCTACACCTTC.

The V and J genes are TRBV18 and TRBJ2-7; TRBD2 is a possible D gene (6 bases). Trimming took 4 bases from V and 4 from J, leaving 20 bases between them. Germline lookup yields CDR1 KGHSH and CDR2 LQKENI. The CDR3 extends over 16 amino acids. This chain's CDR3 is CASSLRTTMGTYEQYF. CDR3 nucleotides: TGTGCCAGCTCACTTCGGACTACGATGGGAACATACGAGCAGTACTTC.